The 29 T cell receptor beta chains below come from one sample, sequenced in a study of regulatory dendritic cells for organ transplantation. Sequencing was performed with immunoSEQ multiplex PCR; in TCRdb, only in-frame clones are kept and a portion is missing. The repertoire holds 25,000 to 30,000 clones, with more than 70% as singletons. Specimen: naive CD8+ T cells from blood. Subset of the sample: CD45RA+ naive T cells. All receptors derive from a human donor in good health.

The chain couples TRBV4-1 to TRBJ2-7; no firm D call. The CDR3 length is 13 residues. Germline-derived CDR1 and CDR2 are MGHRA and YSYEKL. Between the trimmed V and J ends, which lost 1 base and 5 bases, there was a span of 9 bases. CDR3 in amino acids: CASSQGLGDEQYF. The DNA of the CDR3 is TGCGCCAGCAGCCAAGGTTTGGGCGACGAGCAGTACTTC.

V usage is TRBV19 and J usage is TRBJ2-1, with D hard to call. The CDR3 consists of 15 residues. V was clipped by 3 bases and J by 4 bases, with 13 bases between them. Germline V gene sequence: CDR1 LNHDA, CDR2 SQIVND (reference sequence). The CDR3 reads CASSMGRMIYNEQFF. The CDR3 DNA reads TGTGCCAGTAGTATGGGCAGAATGATTTACAATGAGCAGTTCTTC.

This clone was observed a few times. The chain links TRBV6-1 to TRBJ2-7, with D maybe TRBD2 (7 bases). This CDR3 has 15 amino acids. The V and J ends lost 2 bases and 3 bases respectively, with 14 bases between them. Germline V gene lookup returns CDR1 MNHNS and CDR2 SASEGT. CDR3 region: CASSEYGGADYEQYF. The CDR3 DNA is TGTGCCAGCAGTGAATATGGGGGGGCCGACTACGAGCAGTACTTC.

The CDR3 DNA reads TGTGCCTCCTCGGGAAGGGAGACCCAGTACTTC. It yields the protein CASSGRETQYF. V gene TRBV9 combines with J gene TRBJ2-5; maybe TRBD2 (5 bases). Germline-derived CDR1 and CDR2 are SGDLS and YYNGEE. CDR3 size: 11 residues. The ends were cut back, 10 bases at V and 5 bases at J, with 12 bases in the middle.

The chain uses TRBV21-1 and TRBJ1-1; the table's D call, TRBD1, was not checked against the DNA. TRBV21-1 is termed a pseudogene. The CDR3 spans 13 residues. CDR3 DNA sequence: TGTGCCAGCAGCAATATCAGGGGGACTGAAGCTTTCTTT. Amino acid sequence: CASSNIRGTEAFF.

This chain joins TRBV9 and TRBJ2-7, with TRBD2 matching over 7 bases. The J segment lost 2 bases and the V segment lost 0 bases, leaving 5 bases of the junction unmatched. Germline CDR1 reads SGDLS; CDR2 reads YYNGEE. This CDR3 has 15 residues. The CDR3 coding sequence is TGTGCCAGCAGCGTAGGGGGGGGATCCGCCTACGAGCAGTACTTC. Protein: CASSVGGGSAYEQYF.

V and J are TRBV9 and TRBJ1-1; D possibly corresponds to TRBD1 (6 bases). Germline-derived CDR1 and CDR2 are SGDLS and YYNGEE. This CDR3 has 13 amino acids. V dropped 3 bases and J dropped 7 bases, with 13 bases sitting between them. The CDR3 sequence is CASSGTDRFEAFF. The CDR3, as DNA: TGTGCCAGCAGCGGGACAGATCGGTTTGAAGCTTTCTTT.

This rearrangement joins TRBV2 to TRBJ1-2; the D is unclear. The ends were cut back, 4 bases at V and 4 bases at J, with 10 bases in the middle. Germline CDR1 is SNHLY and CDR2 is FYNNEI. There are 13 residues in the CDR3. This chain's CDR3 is CASSGEGVYGYTF. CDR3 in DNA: TGTGCCAGCAGTGGAGAGGGAGTCTATGGCTACACCTTC.

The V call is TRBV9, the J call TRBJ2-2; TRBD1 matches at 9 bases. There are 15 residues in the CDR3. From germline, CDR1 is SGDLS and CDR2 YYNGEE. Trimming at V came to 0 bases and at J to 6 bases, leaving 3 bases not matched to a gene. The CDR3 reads CASSVGQGGAGELFF. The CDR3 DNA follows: TGTGCCAGCAGCGTAGGACAGGGGGGGGCCGGGGAGCTGTTTTTT.

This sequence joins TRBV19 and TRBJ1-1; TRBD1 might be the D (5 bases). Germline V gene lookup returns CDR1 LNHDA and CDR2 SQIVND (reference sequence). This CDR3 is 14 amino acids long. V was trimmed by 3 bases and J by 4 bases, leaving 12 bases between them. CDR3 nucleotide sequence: TGTGCCAGTAGTATCGGGGGAGGGGTCACTGAAGCTTTCTTT. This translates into CASSIGGGVTEAFF.

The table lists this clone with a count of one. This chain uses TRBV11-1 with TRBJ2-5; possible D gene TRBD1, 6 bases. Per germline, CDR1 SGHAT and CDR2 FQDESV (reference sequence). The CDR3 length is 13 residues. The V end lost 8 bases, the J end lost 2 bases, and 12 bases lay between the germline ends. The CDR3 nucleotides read TGTGCCAGCGTGGGGGCAGGACAAGAGACCCAGTACTTC. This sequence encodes CASVGAGQETQYF.

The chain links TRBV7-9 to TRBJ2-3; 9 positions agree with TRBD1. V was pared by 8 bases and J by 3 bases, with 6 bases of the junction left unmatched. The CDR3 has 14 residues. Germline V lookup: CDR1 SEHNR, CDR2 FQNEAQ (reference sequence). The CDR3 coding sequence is TGTGCCAGCGGACCGGGACAGGGAACAGATACGCAGTATTTT. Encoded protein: CASGPGQGTDTQYF.

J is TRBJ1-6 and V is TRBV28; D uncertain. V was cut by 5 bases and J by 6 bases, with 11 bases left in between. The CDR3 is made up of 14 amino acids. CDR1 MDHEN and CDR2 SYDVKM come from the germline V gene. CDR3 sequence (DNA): TGTGCCAGCAGTCTAAGTCGGGGTAATTCACCCCTCCACTTT. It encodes CASSLSRGNSPLHF.

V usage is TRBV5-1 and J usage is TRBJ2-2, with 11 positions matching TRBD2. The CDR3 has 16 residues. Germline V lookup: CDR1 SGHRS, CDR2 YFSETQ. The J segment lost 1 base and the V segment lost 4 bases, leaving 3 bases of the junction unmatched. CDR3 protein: CASSSTSGRNTGELFF. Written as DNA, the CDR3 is TGCGCCAGCAGCAGTACTAGCGGGAGGAACACCGGGGAGCTGTTTTTT.

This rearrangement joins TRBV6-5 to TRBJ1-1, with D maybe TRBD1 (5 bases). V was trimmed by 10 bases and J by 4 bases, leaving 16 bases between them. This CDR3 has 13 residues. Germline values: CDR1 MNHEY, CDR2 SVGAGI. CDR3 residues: CATMGGESTEAFF. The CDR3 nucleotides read TGTGCCACCATGGGGGGAGAGAGCACTGAAGCTTTCTTT.

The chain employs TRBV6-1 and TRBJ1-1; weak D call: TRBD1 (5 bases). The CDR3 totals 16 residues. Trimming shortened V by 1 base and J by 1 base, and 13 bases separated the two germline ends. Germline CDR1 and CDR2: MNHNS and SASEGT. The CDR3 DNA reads TGTGCCAGCAGTGAAGAGGCAGGGCATACGAACACTGAAGCTTTCTTT. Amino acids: CASSEEAGHTNTEAFF.

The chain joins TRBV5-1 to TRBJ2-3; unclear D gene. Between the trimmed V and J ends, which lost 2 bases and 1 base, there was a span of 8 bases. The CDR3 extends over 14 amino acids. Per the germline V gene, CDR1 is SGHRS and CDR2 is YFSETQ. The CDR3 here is CASSLDWGTDTQYF. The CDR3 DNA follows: TGCGCCAGCAGCTTAGACTGGGGCACAGATACGCAGTATTTT.

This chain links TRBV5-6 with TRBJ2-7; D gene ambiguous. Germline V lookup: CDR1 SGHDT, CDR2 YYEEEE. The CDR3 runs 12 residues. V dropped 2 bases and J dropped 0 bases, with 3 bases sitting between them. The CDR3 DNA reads TGTGCCAGCAGCTTCAGCTCCTACGAGCAGTACTTC. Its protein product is CASSFSSYEQYF.

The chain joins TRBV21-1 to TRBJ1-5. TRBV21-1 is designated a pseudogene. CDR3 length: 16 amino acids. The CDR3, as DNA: TGTGCCAGCAGCAAAGCAGAGGGAGTAGGCAATCAGCCCCAGCATTTT. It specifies CASSKAEGVGNQPQHF.

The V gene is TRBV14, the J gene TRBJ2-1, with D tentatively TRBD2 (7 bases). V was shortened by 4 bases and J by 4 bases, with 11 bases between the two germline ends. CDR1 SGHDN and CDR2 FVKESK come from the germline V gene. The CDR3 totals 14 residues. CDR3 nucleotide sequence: TGTGCCAGCAGCCTCGAGGGGGGGTACAATGAGCAGTTCTTC. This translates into CASSLEGGYNEQFF.

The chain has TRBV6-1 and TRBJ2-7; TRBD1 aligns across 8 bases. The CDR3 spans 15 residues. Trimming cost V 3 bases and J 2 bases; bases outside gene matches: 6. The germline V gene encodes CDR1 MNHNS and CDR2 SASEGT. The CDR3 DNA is TGTGCCAGCAGTGAGGACAGGGTGGTAGCCTACGAGCAGTACTTC. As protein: CASSEDRVVAYEQYF.

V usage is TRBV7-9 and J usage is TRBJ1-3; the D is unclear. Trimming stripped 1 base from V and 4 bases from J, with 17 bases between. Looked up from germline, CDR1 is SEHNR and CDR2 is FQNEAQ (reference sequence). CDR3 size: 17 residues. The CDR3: CASSLVGNLGVGNTIYF. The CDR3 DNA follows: TGTGCCAGCAGCTTAGTAGGGAACCTCGGGGTAGGAAACACCATATATTTT.

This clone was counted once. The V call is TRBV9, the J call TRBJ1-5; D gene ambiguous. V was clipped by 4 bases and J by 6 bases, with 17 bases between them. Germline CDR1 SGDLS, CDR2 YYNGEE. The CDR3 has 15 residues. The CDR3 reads CASSSSGELGQPQHF. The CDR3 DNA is TGTGCCAGCAGCTCCAGCGGGGAGCTAGGTCAGCCCCAGCATTTT.

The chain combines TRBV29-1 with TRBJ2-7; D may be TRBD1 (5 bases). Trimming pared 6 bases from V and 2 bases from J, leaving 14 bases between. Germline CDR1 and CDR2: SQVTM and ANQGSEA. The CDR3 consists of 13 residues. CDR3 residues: CSVETELPYEQYF. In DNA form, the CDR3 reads TGCAGCGTAGAGACAGAATTACCCTACGAGCAGTACTTC.

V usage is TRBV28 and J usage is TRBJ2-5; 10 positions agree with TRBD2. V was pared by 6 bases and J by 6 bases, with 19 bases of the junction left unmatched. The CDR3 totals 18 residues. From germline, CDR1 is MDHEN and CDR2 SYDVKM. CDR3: CASSRPRKAGGPKQTQYF. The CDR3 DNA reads TGTGCCAGCAGCCGTCCTAGGAAAGCGGGGGGGCCTAAGCAGACCCAGTACTTC.

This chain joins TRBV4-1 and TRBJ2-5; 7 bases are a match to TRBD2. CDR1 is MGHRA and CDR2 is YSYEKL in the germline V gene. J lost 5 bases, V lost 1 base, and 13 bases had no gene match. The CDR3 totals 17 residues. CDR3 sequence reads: CASSQGLDGGIWETQYF. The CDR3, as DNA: TGCGCCAGCAGCCAAGGCTTGGACGGGGGGATATGGGAGACCCAGTACTTC.

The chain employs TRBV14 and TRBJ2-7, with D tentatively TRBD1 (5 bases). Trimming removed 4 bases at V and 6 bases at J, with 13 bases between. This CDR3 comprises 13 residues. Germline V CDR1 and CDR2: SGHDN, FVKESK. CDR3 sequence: CASSLDSVREQYF. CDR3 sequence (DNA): TGTGCCAGCAGCCTTGACAGTGTCCGCGAGCAGTACTTC.

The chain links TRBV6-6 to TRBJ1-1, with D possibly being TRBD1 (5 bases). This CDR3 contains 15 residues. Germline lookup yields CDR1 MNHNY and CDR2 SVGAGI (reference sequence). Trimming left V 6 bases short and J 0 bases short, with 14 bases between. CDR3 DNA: TGTGCCAGCAGCCCTTCGGCAGGGCTGAACACTGAAGCTTTCTTT. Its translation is CASSPSAGLNTEAFF.

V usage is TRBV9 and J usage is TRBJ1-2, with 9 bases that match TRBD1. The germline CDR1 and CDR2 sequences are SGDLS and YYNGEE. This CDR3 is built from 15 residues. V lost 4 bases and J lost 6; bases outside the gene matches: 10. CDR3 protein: CASSLRTGGYDGYTF. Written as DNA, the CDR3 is TGTGCCAGCAGCCTTCGTACAGGGGGCTACGATGGCTACACCTTC. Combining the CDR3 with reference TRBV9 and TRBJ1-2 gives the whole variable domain DSGVTQTPKHLITATGQRVTLRCSPRSGDLSVYWYQQSLDQGLQFLIQYYNGEERAKGNILERFSAQQFPDLHSELNLSSLELGDSALYFCASSLRTGGYDGYTFGSGTRLTVV.